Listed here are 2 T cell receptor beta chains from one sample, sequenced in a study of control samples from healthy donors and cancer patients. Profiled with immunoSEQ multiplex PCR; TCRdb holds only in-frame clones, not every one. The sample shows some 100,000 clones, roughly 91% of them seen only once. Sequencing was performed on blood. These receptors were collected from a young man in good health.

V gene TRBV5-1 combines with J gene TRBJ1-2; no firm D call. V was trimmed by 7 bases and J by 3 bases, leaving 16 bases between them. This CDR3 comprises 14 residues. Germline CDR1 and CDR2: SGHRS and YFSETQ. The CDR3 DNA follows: TGCGCCAGCCGGGAGGCCCTATCGGACTATGGCTACACCTTC. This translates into CASREALSDYGYTF.

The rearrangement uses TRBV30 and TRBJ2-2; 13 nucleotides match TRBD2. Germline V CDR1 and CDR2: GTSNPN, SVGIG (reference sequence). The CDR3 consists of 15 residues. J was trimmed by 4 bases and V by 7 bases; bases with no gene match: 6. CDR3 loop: CAYELAGGGTGELFF. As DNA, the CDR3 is TGTGCCTACGAACTAGCGGGGGGGGGCACCGGGGAGCTGTTTTTT. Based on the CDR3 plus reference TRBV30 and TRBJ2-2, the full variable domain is SQTIHQWPATLVQPVGSPLSLECTVEGTSNPNLYWYRQAAGRGLQLLFYSVGIGQISSEVPQNLSASRPQDRQFILSSKKLLLSDSGFYLCAYELAGGGTGELFFGEGSRLTVL.